What follows are 20 T cell receptor beta chains derived from one specimen sequenced in a study of T cells after yellow fever vaccination. TCRdb reprocessed the 5' RACE reads via MiXCR and lists one record per CDR3 protein. The sample contains about 350,000 distinct CDR3 sequences, about 7.8% of which appear only once. This material consisted of PBMCs, taken 45 days after the first yellow fever vaccination. These receptors were taken from a man between 18 and 35 years old who received the YFV17D yellow fever vaccine.

V is TRBV25-1 and J is TRBJ2-5; D is possibly TRBD1 or TRBD2 (6 bases each). V was clipped by 0 bases and J by 5 bases, with 10 bases between them. This CDR3 region has 14 residues. Germline lookup yields CDR1 MGHDK and CDR2 SYGVNS. The CDR3 loop reads CASSEYLGGETQYF. As DNA, the CDR3 is TGTGCCAGCAGTGAATATTTAGGGGGGGAGACCCAGTACTTC. Full variable domain (rest looked up from reference TRBV25-1 and TRBJ2-5): EADIYQTPRYLVIGTGKKITLECSQTMGHDKMYWYQQDPGMELHLIHYSYGVNSTEKGDLSSESTVSRIRTEHFPLTLESARPSHTSQYLCASSEYLGGETQYFGPGTRLLVL.

This clonotype was detected a few times. The chain combines TRBV20-1 with TRBJ1-2; D gene unclear. This CDR3 comprises 13 residues. From germline, CDR1 is DFQATT and CDR2 SNEGSKA (reference sequence). V was cut by 5 bases and J by 8 bases, with 18 bases left in between. CDR3 bases: TGCAGTGCTCCGCGTACGGGATCCGAGGGCTACACCTTC. Its translation: CSAPRTGSEGYTF.

In this sample, this clonotype turned up many times. The chain uses TRBV4-2 and TRBJ1-6, with 7 positions matching TRBD1. The CDR3 is made up of 14 amino acids. V lost 5 bases and J lost 9; bases outside the gene matches: 7. CDR1 is LGHNA, CDR2 YNFKEQ, per germline. CDR3 residues: CASSAEGAGSPLHF. CDR3 in DNA: TGTGCCAGCAGCGCAGAGGGGGCAGGTTCACCCCTCCACTTT.

This clonotype came up many times. CDR3 region: CASSLARTDTQYF. The CDR3 bases are TGTGCCAGCAGCTTAGCCCGCACAGATACGCAGTATTTT. V is TRBV7-2 and J is TRBJ2-3; D unresolved. The germline V gene has CDR1 SGHTA and CDR2 FQGNSA. CDR3 length: 13 amino acids. V lost 0 bases and J 1 base, leaving 2 bases between the germline ends.

The chain recombines TRBV5-1 with TRBJ2-1; the D gene is possibly TRBD1 (6 bases). The CDR3 loop spans 14 amino acids. CDR1 and CDR2 from the germline V gene are SGHRS and YFSETQ. The V and J ends lost 2 bases and 6 bases respectively, with 12 bases between them. CDR3 region: CASSFSKGGNEQFF. The CDR3 nucleotides read TGCGCCAGCAGCTTCAGCAAAGGGGGCAATGAGCAGTTCTTC.

As for this clonotype: The junction shows a germline mismatch at one end, possibly a read error. The genes are TRBV20-1 and TRBJ1-1; 7 bases map to TRBD1. There are 8 residues in the CDR3. The V gene's germline CDR1 is DFQATT and CDR2 SNEGSKA (reference sequence). In DNA form, the CDR3 reads TGCAGTTCCACTCAGGGGGGGTTT. Encoded protein: CSSTQGGF.

The J gene is TRBJ1-4, the V gene TRBV18; D is unclear. This CDR3 has 15 residues. In germline, CDR1 is KGHSH, CDR2 LQKENI. V lost 3 bases to trimming and J lost 1 base, with 9 bases between them. The chain's CDR3 is CASSPRVLTNEKLFF. The CDR3 nucleotides are TGTGCCAGCTCACCGAGGGTTCTAACTAATGAAAAACTGTTTTTT.

The chain employs TRBV4-1 and TRBJ1-1; 8 positions agree with TRBD1. This CDR3 is built from 15 residues. Germline CDR1 MGHRA, CDR2 YSYEKL. V lost 0 bases, J lost 13 bases, and 13 bases stayed unmatched. The CDR3 sequence is CASSQDLGQGRRNFF. CDR3 in DNA: TGCGCCAGCAGCCAAGACCTTGGACAGGGACGTCGGAATTTCTTT.

The rearrangement links TRBV24-1 to TRBJ1-6; weak D call: TRBD1 (5 bases). Germline CDR1 is KGHDR and CDR2 is SFDVKD. This CDR3 spans 16 amino acids. Trimming pared 0 bases from V and 8 bases from J, leaving 13 bases between. The CDR3 bases are TGTGCCACCAGTGATTTGCGGTGCAGGGCGGATTCACCCCTCCACTTT. This gives the protein CATSDLRCRADSPLHF.

The rearrangement uses TRBV29-1 and TRBJ2-3; D is possibly TRBD1 or TRBD2 (6 bases each). The ends were cut back, 5 bases at V and 5 bases at J, with 17 bases in the middle. The germline CDR1 and CDR2 sequences are SQVTM and ANQGSEA. CDR3 size: 14 residues. CDR3 in DNA: TGCAGCGTTCGGGGGCAGGGGACTGAAGATACGCAGTATTTT. Protein product: CSVRGQGTEDTQYF.

The table lists this clonotype with many counts. V and J are TRBV7-2 and TRBJ2-1; D gene uncertain. The germline V gene has CDR1 SGHTA and CDR2 FQGNSA. This CDR3 region has 16 residues. Trimming left V 11 bases short and J 0 bases short, with 20 bases between. In DNA, the CDR3 is TGTGCCTCCGGTACCTTGGGCCTGAGCTCCTACAATGAGCAGTTCTTC. Translating gives CASGTLGLSSYNEQFF.

This clonotype was observed a handful of times. The chain combines TRBV5-1 with TRBJ2-7; weak D call: TRBD1 (5 bases). V was trimmed by 2 bases and J by 5 bases, leaving 8 bases between them. This CDR3 spans 12 amino acids. Germline V gene lookup returns CDR1 SGHRS and CDR2 YFSETQ. The CDR3 protein is CASSFLGDEQYF. The DNA for the CDR3 is TGCGCCAGCAGCTTCCTAGGGGACGAGCAGTACTTC.

This clonotype was counted only a few times. The chain combines TRBV5-1 with TRBJ2-5; weak D call: TRBD1 (5 bases). The germline gives CDR1 SGHRS, CDR2 YFSETQ. Trimming took 4 bases from V and 4 from J, leaving 11 bases between them. The CDR3 has 13 residues. The CDR3 sequence is CASSTYRRETQYF. The CDR3 nucleotides are TGCGCCAGCAGCACCTACAGGAGAGAGACCCAGTACTTC.

This clonotype was detected a few times. The chain joins TRBV7-6 to TRBJ2-2, with 8 bases that match TRBD2. Germline trimming cut 4 bases from V and 3 bases from J; bases unmatched to any gene: 4. CDR3 length: 15 residues. From germline, CDR1 is SGHVS and CDR2 FNYEAQ. The CDR3 here is CASSWTSRDTGELFF. CDR3 bases: TGTGCCAGCAGCTGGACTAGCAGGGACACCGGGGAGCTGTTTTTT.

The CDR3 DNA follows: TGTGCCAGCTCACCACAGACACAGGGTTATACAGATACGCAGTATTTT. This gives the protein CASSPQTQGYTDTQYF. V gene TRBV18 combines with J gene TRBJ2-3, with TRBD1 as a possible D gene (6 bases). V lost 1 base, J lost 3 bases, and 14 bases lay in between. The CDR3 length is 16 residues. Germline V gives CDR1 KGHSH, CDR2 LQKENI.

This clonotype was found a few times. V gene TRBV7-9 combines with J gene TRBJ2-7; 10 bases line up with TRBD2. CDR1 is SEHNR and CDR2 is FQNEAQ in the germline V gene (reference sequence). The CDR3 consists of 16 residues. V was pared by 4 bases and J by 6 bases, with 12 bases of the junction left unmatched. The CDR3 region has the DNA TGTGCCAGCAGCTCCCTCGGCAGCGGGGGGGAGGGCGAGCAGTACTTC. Amino acids: CASSSLGSGGEGEQYF.

A few counts support this clonotype. The chain uses TRBV7-9 and TRBJ2-2; D assignment may be TRBD1 or TRBD2 (6 bases each). Trimming removed 4 bases from V and 2 bases from J, with 17 bases in between. Germline CDR1 reads SEHNR; CDR2 reads FQNEAQ (reference sequence). The CDR3 spans 17 residues. The CDR3: CASSSPPGAVNTGELFF. The CDR3 DNA reads as TGTGCCAGCAGCTCACCCCCGGGGGCGGTTAACACCGGGGAGCTGTTTTTT.

This clonotype was detected many times. The V call is TRBV12-3 or TRBV12-4, the J call TRBJ2-1; D gene ambiguous. The CDR3 loop spans 11 amino acids. Trimming left V 3 bases short and J 7 bases short, with 4 bases between. CDR3 bases: TGTGCCAGCAGTTTCGAGAATGAGCAGTTCTTC. It specifies CASSFENEQFF.

This clonotype was counted between two and nine times. This chain connects TRBV6-5 to TRBJ1-5, with D perhaps matching TRBD1 (5 bases). The CDR3 is 15 residues long. The V gene lost 0 bases and the J gene lost 2 bases, with 8 bases spanning the gap. CDR1 MNHEY and CDR2 SVGAGI come from the germline V gene. Here the CDR3 DNA reads TGTGCCAGCAGTTACTCAGGGGTAGGCAATCAGCCCCAGCATTTT. Protein: CASSYSGVGNQPQHF.

This clonotype was seen at least ten times. The chain is built from TRBV7-9 and TRBJ1-1; the match to TRBD1 covers 8 bases. Germline CDR1 and CDR2: SEHNR and FQNEAQ (reference sequence). The CDR3 consists of 13 residues. V was pared by 5 bases and J by 4 bases, with 3 bases of the junction left unmatched. The CDR3 DNA follows: TGTGCCAGCAGCGGACAGGGAGGCACTGAAGCTTTCTTT. This encodes CASSGQGGTEAFF.